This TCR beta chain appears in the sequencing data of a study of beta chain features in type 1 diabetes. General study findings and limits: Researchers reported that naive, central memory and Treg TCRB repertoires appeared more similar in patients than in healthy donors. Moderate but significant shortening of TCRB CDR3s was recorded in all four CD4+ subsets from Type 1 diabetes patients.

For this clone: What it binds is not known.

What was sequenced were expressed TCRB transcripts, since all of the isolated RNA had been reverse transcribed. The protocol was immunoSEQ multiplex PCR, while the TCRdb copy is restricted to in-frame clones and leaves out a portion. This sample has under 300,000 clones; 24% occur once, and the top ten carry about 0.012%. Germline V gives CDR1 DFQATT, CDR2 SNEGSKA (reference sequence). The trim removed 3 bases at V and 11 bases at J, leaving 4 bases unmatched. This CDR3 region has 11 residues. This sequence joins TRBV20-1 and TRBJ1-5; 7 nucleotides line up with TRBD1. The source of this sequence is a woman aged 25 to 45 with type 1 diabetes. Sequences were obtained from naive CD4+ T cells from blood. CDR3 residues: CSASSQGAQHF. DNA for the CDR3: TGCAGTGCTAGTTCCCAGGGGGCCCAGCATTTT.